The clone carrying this T cell receptor (beta chain) has only one observation. These data come from a study of blood T cell repertoires in COVID-19. Measured with immunoSEQ multiplex PCR; TCRdb has only the in-frame clones, and not every one. This table has 25,000 to 35,000 clones, 88% appearing once. Germline trimming cut 7 bases from V and 2 bases from J; bases unmatched to any gene: 10. The CDR3 totals 16 residues. Germline V gives CDR1 LNHDA, CDR2 SQIVND (reference sequence). Source material: peripheral blood. The V gene is TRBV19, the J gene TRBJ2-2; 7 bases align to TRBD2. The clonotype comes from a human donor in a cohort sampled during active COVID-19. The CDR3 loop is CASIPFGGGNTGELFF. In DNA, the CDR3 is TGTGCCAGTATACCCTTTGGGGGGGGAAACACCGGGGAGCTGTTTTTT.